This entry features one TCR beta chain sequence. What it binds is not known. This entry belongs to a study of T cell responses to AZD1222 COVID-19 vaccine. Study-level findings and limits: Clonal diversity was possibly underestimated, and white British individuals and females predominated among donors.

Germline V CDR1 and CDR2: SGHAT, FQNNGV. The CDR3 loop spans 16 amino acids. Trimming removed 1 base at V and 6 bases at J, with 18 bases between. Sequenced by immunoSEQ multiplex PCR; TCRdb stores in-frame clones only, minus some. The repertoire holds around 150,000 clones, with about nine tenths as singletons. This material consisted of peripheral blood, taken 28 days after the second AZD1222 dose. This chain joins TRBV11-2 and TRBJ1-1; D gene unclear. The TCR originated in an adult who received the AZD1222 COVID-19 vaccine. Here the CDR3 DNA reads TGTGCCAGCAGCTTAGGGGTTCTCAGGCACCGCCCTGAAGCTTTCTTT. It specifies CASSLGVLRHRPEAFF.